Included here is one T cell receptor (beta chain) sequence, with context. Its specificity is not known. These data originate in a study of T cell repertoires in cytomegalovirus infection. Study-level information: Public signatures in TCR beta pointed to CMV infection and matching HLA type.

TCRdb recomputed calls from the reads with MiXCR, one row per CDR3 protein. The data show more than 500,000 distinct CDR3 sequences, approximately 15% seen once. Study-level results: HLA-C-restricted CMV clonotypes gave the most frequent clonotype in two of eight donors. Individuals carrying CMV plus the relevant HLA were identified by cumulative frequency of public TCR beta families.

The clonotype was recovered from a human donor in good health (CMV status not recorded). Some clones in this sample may be carry-over from other donors' samples. The sequencing input was CD8+ T cells from PBMCs.

CDR3 bases: TGTGCCAGCAGTTTATCAGGTTGGGGACTAGCGCCTAACAATGAGCAGTTCTTC. The encoded protein is CASSLSGWGLAPNNEQFF. V is TRBV27 and J is TRBJ2-1; 10 nucleotides line up with TRBD2. CDR3 size: 18 residues. Trimming took 0 bases from V and 5 from J; bases not matched to a gene: 10. Germline values: CDR1 MNHEY, CDR2 SMNVEV (reference sequence).